This T cell receptor beta chain was captured in a study of T-cell memory formation after mild COVID-19. One entry per CDR3 protein, called by TCRdb with MiXCR from the 5' RACE reads. Here the sample spans about 200,000 distinct CDR3 sequences, approximately 20% being singletons. The V gene end was trimmed by 1 base and the J gene end by 2 bases; junction bases not matched to a gene: 4. CDR3 length equals 16 residues. Germline CDR1 reads SEHNR; CDR2 reads FQNEAQ (reference sequence). This receptor was identified in an adult woman who had mild COVID-19 (a few samples of this study predate the infection). Cell type and time point are not known. The sequenced sample consisted of PBMCs or a T cell subset sorted from them (not recorded which). V and J are TRBV7-9 and TRBJ2-1; 8 positions match TRBD2. The DNA of the CDR3 is TGTGCCAGCAGCTTAGACCCAGCGGGGGCCTACAATGAGCAGTTCTTC. Amino acids: CASSLDPAGAYNEQFF.